The 23 T cell receptor beta chains given below trace back to one sample, sequenced in a study of cytomegalovirus exposure and HLA in healthy donors. The PCR had 60 Vbeta and 13 Jbeta primers. Sequencing was performed with immunoSEQ multiplex PCR; in TCRdb, only in-frame clones are kept and a portion is missing. The sample holds about 140,000 clones, around 63% seen once. The sequenced material came from PBMCs. These receptors all stem from a human donor in good health.

The genes are TRBV6-5 and TRBJ1-2, with 8 bases lining up with TRBD1. In germline, CDR1 is MNHEY, CDR2 SVGAGI. CDR3 length: 14 amino acids. With 2 bases clipped from V and 8 bases from J, the junction kept 7 bases outside the gene matches. In nucleotides, the CDR3 is TGTGCCAGCAGTTACACTGACAGGGGAGGCGGCTACACCTTC. It translates to CASSYTDRGGGYTF.

This clone was detected a few times. The V call is TRBV11-3, the J call TRBJ2-1; 16 nucleotides agree with TRBD2. This CDR3 region has 15 residues. With V trimmed by 4 bases and J by 13 bases, 7 bases remained unmatched. Germline CDR1 reads SGHNT; CDR2 reads YENEEA. The CDR3 protein is CASSSGTSGRALQFF. CDR3 in DNA: TGTGCCAGCAGCTCAGGGACTAGCGGGAGGGCTCTTCAGTTCTTC.

V gene TRBV28 combines with J gene TRBJ2-7; 10 positions match TRBD1. The CDR3 covers 15 residues. Unmatched junction bases numbered 5, after V lost 3 bases and J lost 3 bases. Germline loops: CDR1 MDHEN, CDR2 SYDVKM. The CDR3 sequence: CASSFAGTGVYEQYF. In DNA, the CDR3 is TGTGCCAGCAGTTTCGCCGGGACAGGGGTCTACGAGCAGTACTTC. Combining the CDR3 with reference TRBV28 and TRBJ2-7 gives the whole variable domain DVKVTQSSRYLVKRTGEKVFLECVQDMDHENMFWYRQDPGLGLRLIYFSYDVKMKEKGDIPEGYSVSREKKERFSLILESASTNQTSMYLCASSFAGTGVYEQYFGPGTRLTVT.

This clone has just a few counts. The J gene is TRBJ2-1, the V gene TRBV28; D call uncertain. The CDR3 has 12 residues. In germline, CDR1 is MDHEN, CDR2 SYDVKM. The V end was cut by 6 bases, the J end by 7 bases, with 10 bases between. In nucleotides, the CDR3 is TGTGCCAGCAGACCAGGCAGGAATGAGCAGTTCTTC. Amino acid sequence: CASRPGRNEQFF.

This clone was observed a few times. The chain is built from TRBV5-6 and TRBJ2-5, with TRBD1 identical over 8 bases. Germline trimming cut 3 bases from V and 4 bases from J; bases unmatched to any gene: 11. CDR1 and CDR2 (germline): SGHDT, YYEEEE. This CDR3 has 16 residues. This CDR3 reads CASSSATGVRGETQYF. For the CDR3, the DNA is TGTGCCAGCAGCTCCGCGACAGGGGTGAGGGGAGAGACCCAGTACTTC.

This clone was recorded only once. The genes are TRBV28 and TRBJ2-7, with 10 bases matching TRBD2. The CDR3 totals 14 residues. J lost 5 bases, V lost 7 bases, and 8 bases had no gene match. Germline V gives CDR1 MDHEN, CDR2 SYDVKM. CDR3 sequence (DNA): TGTGCCAGCAACAACGGACTAGCGGATAACGAGCAGTACTTC. Protein product: CASNNGLADNEQYF.

This clone occurred a few times. The V call is TRBV27, the J call TRBJ1-2, with TRBD1 identical over 10 bases. J gave up 8 bases and V 3 bases, and 12 bases lay outside the gene matches. Germline CDR1 is MNHEY and CDR2 is SMNVEV (reference sequence). CDR3 length: 16 amino acids. As DNA, the CDR3 is TGTGCCAGCAGTTTGGTCGCCAGACAGGGGGCTTTCGGCTACACCTTC. Its protein is CASSLVARQGAFGYTF.

The CDR3 bases are TGTGCCAGTAGTGCAAACAGGGGGAATCAGCCCCAGCATTTT. Translating it yields CASSANRGNQPQHF. The rearrangement links TRBV19 to TRBJ1-5, with 8 bases aligning to TRBD1. V lost 5 bases to trimming and J lost 4 bases; unmatched junction nucleotides: 4. The V gene's germline CDR1 is LNHDA and CDR2 SQIVND (reference sequence). The CDR3 has 14 amino acids. Full variable domain (outside the CDR3, taken from reference TRBV19 and TRBJ1-5): DGGITQSPKYLFRKEGQNVTLSCEQNLNHDAMYWYRQDPGQGLRLIYYSQIVNDFQKGDIAEGYSVSREKKESFPLTVTSAQKNPTAFYLCASSANRGNQPQHFGDGTRLSIL.

The count of this clone is one. The chain is built from TRBV9 and TRBJ2-7; 11 positions match TRBD2. The CDR3 has 16 residues. The V gene's germline CDR1 is SGDLS and CDR2 YYNGEE. V gave up 3 bases and J gave up 3 bases; unmatched junction bases: 8. The DNA for the CDR3 is TGTGCCAGCAGCGAGAAGGGGACTAGCGGACGCTACGAGCAGTACTTC. Translation: CASSEKGTSGRYEQYF.

V and J are TRBV4-1 and TRBJ2-7, with D possibly matching TRBD1 (5 bases). Trimming pared 5 bases from V and 2 bases from J, leaving 13 bases between. The length of the CDR3 is 14 residues. Germline V gene lookup returns CDR1 MGHRA and CDR2 YSYEKL. The CDR3 coding sequence is TGCGCCAGCAGCAGGATTGGGGCCCCCTACGAGCAGTACTTC. This sequence encodes CASSRIGAPYEQYF.

As to this clone: The identical CDR3 is also encoded by other nucleotide sequences in the sample. The rearrangement uses TRBV11-2 and TRBJ2-7; no clear D. V shed 3 bases and J shed 0 bases, with 12 bases lying between them. The CDR3 consists of 15 residues. Germline CDR1 is SGHAT and CDR2 is FQNNGV. In nucleotides, the CDR3 is TGTGCCAGCAGCTTGAGTTCTTCAAGCTCCTACGAGCAGTACTTC. Protein sequence: CASSLSSSSSYEQYF.

The chain has TRBV6-1 and TRBJ2-5, with 10 bases matching TRBD2. This CDR3 spans 15 amino acids. Germline V gene sequence: CDR1 MNHNS, CDR2 SASEGT. Trimming took 5 bases from V and 1 from J; bases not matched to a gene: 4. The CDR3 sequence: CASSSSGRSQETQYF. The CDR3 nucleotides are TGTGCCAGCAGTTCTAGCGGGAGATCCCAAGAGACCCAGTACTTC.

The chain joins TRBV13 to TRBJ2-7; tentatively, D is TRBD1 (7 bases). V shed 5 bases and J shed 2 bases, with 16 bases lying between them. The CDR3 has 15 amino acids. In germline, CDR1 is PRHDT, CDR2 FYEKMQ (reference sequence). CDR3 coding DNA: TGTGCCAGCAGCAGCAGGGGCAGGGGGGCCTACGAGCAGTACTTC. Translated: CASSSRGRGAYEQYF.

The genes are TRBV5-4 and TRBJ1-2; a weak D match, TRBD1 (6 bases). CDR1 and CDR2 (germline): SGHNT, YYREEE (reference sequence). CDR3 length equals 13 residues. Trimming removed 4 bases at V and 4 bases at J, with 11 bases between. In DNA, the CDR3 is TGTGCCAGCAGCCGGGACAACTTCTATGGCTACACCTTC. Translating gives CASSRDNFYGYTF.

This sequence joins TRBV28 and TRBJ1-3; a weak D match, TRBD1 (5 bases). The V end lost 7 bases, the J end lost 1 base, and 11 bases lay between the germline ends. This CDR3 is built from 14 residues. Germline-derived CDR1 and CDR2 are MDHEN and SYDVKM. The CDR3 region is CASKPGGSGNTIYF. DNA of the CDR3: TGTGCCAGCAAACCCGGGGGGTCTGGAAACACCATATATTTT.

This rearrangement joins TRBV11-2 to TRBJ2-7; D unresolved. Trimming left V 8 bases short and J 6 bases short, with 17 bases between. The CDR3 consists of 13 residues. Per the germline V gene, CDR1 is SGHAT and CDR2 is FQNNGV. The chain's CDR3 is CASRSLSVVEQYF. The CDR3 DNA reads TGTGCCAGCCGAAGCTTGTCGGTTGTCGAGCAGTACTTC.

The chain uses TRBV18 and TRBJ2-3; 7 bases are a match to TRBD2. Trimming at V came to 8 bases and at J to 1 base, leaving 3 bases not matched to a gene. Looked up from germline, CDR1 is KGHSH and CDR2 is LQKENI. This CDR3 is 13 amino acids long. CDR3 region: CASRGVGTDTQYF. The CDR3 DNA reads as TGTGCCAGCCGGGGGGTTGGCACAGATACGCAGTATTTT.

The chain recombines TRBV7-9 with TRBJ2-5; 9 bases match TRBD1. The end of the DNA aligns better with TRBJ2-7, so the J call may be wrong. Germline CDR1 is SEHNR and CDR2 is FQNEAQ (reference sequence). This CDR3 comprises 14 residues. The CDR3 nucleotides read TGTGCCAGCAGCCCCGGGACAGGGTCCCACGAGCAGTACTTC. Its translation is CASSPGTGSHEQYF.

CDR3 region: CASSLYPGISYEQYF. The CDR3 nucleotides read TGTGCCAGCAGCTTATATCCAGGAATATCCTACGAGCAGTACTTC. This sequence joins TRBV7-9 and TRBJ2-7; D unclear. The CDR3 is 15 residues long. V lost 2 bases and J lost 1, with 12 bases in between. CDR1 is SEHNR and CDR2 is FQNEAQ in the germline V gene (reference sequence). Full variable domain (outside the CDR3, taken from reference TRBV7-9 and TRBJ2-7): DTGVSQNPRHKITKRGQNVTFRCDPISEHNRLYWYRQTLGQGPEFLTYFQNEAQLEKSRLLSDRFSAERPKGSFSTLEIQRTEQGDSAMYLCASSLYPGISYEQYFGPGTRLTVT.

The J gene is TRBJ1-2, the V gene TRBV15; D possibly corresponds to TRBD1 (6 bases). Germline V gene lookup returns CDR1 LNHNV and CDR2 YYDKDF (reference sequence). CDR3 size: 15 residues. The V end lost 1 base, the J end lost 6 bases, and 15 bases lay between the germline ends. The DNA of the CDR3 is TGTGCCACCAGCAGAGGGGACATGTGGGGCGATGGCTACACCTTC. Residues: CATSRGDMWGDGYTF.

A remark on this clone: Different DNA sequences within this sample yield the same CDR3. CDR3: CASSEGLAGTDTQYF. CDR3 coding DNA: TGTGCCAGCAGTGAAGGACTAGCCGGCACAGATACGCAGTATTTT. V gene TRBV2 combines with J gene TRBJ2-3; 7 bases match TRBD2. Germline-derived CDR1 and CDR2 are SNHLY and FYNNEI. This CDR3 has 15 residues. V shed 1 base, J shed 1 base, and the junction held 2 bases outside the gene matches.

Regarding this clone: This specimen includes other DNA sequences encoding the same CDR3. This chain uses TRBV5-1 with TRBJ2-3, with a possible D match to TRBD1 (6 bases). Trimming left V 0 bases short and J 0 bases short, with 8 bases between. Germline values: CDR1 SGHRS, CDR2 YFSETQ. The CDR3 totals 15 residues. The CDR3 loop is CASSLGGGSTDTQYF. The CDR3 coding sequence is TGCGCCAGCAGCTTGGGAGGGGGAAGCACAGATACGCAGTATTTT.

V and J are TRBV6-5 and TRBJ2-7; 7 bases line up with TRBD2. Germline CDR1 reads MNHEY; CDR2 reads SVGAGI. The CDR3 totals 13 residues. After removal of 5 bases from V and 3 bases from J, the junction contained 4 bases not matched to a gene. The CDR3 nucleotides read TGTGCCAGCAGTCGCGGGAGCTACTACGAGCAGTACTTC. Translating it yields CASSRGSYYEQYF.